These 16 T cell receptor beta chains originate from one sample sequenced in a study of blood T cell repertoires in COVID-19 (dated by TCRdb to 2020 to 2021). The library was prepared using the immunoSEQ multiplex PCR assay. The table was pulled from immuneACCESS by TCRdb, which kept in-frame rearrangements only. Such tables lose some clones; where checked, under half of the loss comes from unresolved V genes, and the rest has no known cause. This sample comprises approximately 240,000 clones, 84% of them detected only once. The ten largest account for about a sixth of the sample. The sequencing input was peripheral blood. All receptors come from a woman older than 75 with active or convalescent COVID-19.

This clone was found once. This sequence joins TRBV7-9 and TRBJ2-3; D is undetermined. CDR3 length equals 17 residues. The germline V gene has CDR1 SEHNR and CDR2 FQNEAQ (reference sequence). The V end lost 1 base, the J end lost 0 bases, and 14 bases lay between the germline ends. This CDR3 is CASSLDGGQYSTDTQYF. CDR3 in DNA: TGTGCCAGCAGCTTAGATGGTGGCCAGTATAGCACAGATACGCAGTATTTT.

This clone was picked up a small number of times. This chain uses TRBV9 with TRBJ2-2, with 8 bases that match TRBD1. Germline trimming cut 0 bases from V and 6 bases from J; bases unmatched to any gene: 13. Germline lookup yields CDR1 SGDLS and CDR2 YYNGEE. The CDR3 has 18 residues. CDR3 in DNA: TGTGCCAGCAGCGTAGGGCTAGGAGCTCAGGGGGCGTCCGGGGAGCTGTTTTTT. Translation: CASSVGLGAQGASGELFF.

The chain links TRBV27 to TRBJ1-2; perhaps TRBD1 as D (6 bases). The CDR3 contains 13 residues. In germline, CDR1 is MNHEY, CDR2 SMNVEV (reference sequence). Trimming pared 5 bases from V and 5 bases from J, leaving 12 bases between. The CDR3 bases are TGTGCCAGCAGTAGGGACACCTCATATGGCTACACCTTC. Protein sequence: CASSRDTSYGYTF.

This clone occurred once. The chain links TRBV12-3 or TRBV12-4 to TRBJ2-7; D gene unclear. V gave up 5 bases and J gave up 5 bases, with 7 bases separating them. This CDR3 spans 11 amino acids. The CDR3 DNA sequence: TGTGCCAGCAGTCCCCGGGACGAGCAGTACTTC. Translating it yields CASSPRDEQYF.

Here the CDR3 reads CASSFTSGNYEQYF. The CDR3 DNA reads as TGTGCCAGCAGCTTTACTAGCGGGAACTACGAGCAGTACTTC. This chain joins TRBV7-9 and TRBJ2-7; TRBD2 aligns across 10 bases. This CDR3 region has 14 residues. Germline loops: CDR1 SEHNR, CDR2 FQNEAQ (reference sequence). J lost 3 bases, V lost 3 bases, and 2 bases had no gene match.

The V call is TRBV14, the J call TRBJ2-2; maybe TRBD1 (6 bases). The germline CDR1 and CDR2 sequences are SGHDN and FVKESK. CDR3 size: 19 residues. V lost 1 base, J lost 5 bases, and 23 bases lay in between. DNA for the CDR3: TGTGCCAGCAGCCAAGTAACAGGGTTAAGACGGGAACTAACCGGGGAGCTGTTTTTT. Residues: CASSQVTGLRRELTGELFF.

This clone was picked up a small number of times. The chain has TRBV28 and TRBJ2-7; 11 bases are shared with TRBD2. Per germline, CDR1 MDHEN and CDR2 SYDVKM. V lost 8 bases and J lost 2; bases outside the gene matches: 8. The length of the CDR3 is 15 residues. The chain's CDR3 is CASGTSGLSTYEQYF. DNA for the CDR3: TGTGCCAGCGGGACTAGCGGCCTCTCAACCTACGAGCAGTACTTC.

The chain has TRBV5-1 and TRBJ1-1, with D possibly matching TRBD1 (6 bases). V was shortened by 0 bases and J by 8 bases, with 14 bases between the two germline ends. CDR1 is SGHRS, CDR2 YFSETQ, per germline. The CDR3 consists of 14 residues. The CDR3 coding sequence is TGCGCCAGCAGCTTGGTGGCACAGGGAGGGGAAGCTTTCTTT. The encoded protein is CASSLVAQGGEAFF.

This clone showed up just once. The CDR3 DNA is TGTGCCAGCTCACCAGACAGAAATCCCGGGGCCAACGTCCTGACTTTC. This codes for CASSPDRNPGANVLTF. The rearrangement joins TRBV18 to TRBJ2-6; tentative D call: TRBD1 (5 bases). The CDR3 contains 16 residues. V shed 2 bases and J shed 4 bases, with 12 bases lying between them. Germline V gene lookup returns CDR1 KGHSH and CDR2 LQKENI.

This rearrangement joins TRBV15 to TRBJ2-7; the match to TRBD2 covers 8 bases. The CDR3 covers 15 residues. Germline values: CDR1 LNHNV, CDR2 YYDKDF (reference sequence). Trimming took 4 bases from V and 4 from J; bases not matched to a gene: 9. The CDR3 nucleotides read TGTGCCACCAGCATCGGCGGCGGGAGGCGATACGAGCAGTACTTC. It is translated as CATSIGGGRRYEQYF.

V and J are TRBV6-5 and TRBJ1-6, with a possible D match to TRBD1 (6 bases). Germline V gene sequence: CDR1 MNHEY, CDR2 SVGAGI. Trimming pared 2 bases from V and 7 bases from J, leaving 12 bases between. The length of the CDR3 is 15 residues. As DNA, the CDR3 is TGTGCCAGCAGTTACGGGACACCTGGGAATTCACCCCTCCACTTT. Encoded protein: CASSYGTPGNSPLHF.

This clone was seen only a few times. CDR3 nucleotide sequence: TGTGCCAGCATCTCTATAAGGGGTAGGACTGAAGCTTTCTTT. It codes for CASISIRGRTEAFF. The V and J genes are TRBV27 and TRBJ1-1, with a possible D match to TRBD1 (5 bases). V was trimmed by 7 bases and J by 5 bases, leaving 17 bases between them. This CDR3 is built from 14 residues. The V gene's germline CDR1 is MNHEY and CDR2 SMNVEV (reference sequence).

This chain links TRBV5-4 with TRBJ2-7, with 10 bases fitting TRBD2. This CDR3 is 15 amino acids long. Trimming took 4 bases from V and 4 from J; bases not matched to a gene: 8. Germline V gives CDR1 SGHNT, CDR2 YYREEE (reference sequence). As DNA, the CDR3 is TGTGCCAGCAGCCCCACTAGCGGGGCGCATTACGAGCAGTACTTC. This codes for CASSPTSGAHYEQYF. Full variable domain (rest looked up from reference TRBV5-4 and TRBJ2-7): ETGVTQSPTHLIKTRGQQVTLRCSSQSGHNTVSWYQQALGQGPQFIFQYYREEENGRGNFPPRFSGLQFPNYSSELNVNALELDDSALYLCASSPTSGAHYEQYFGPGTRLTVT.

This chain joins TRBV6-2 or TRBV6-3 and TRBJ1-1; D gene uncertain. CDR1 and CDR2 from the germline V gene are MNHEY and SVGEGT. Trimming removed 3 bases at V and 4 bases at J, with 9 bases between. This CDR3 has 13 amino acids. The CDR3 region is CASSYGEVTEAFF. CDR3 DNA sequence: TGTGCCAGCAGTTATGGGGAGGTCACTGAAGCTTTCTTT.

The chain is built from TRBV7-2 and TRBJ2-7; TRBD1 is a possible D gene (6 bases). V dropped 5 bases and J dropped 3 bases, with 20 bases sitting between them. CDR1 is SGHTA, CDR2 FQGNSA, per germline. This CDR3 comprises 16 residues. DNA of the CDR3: TGTGCCAGCAGCCCCCTTGGGTGGGGACATAACTACGAGCAGTACTTC. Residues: CASSPLGWGHNYEQYF.

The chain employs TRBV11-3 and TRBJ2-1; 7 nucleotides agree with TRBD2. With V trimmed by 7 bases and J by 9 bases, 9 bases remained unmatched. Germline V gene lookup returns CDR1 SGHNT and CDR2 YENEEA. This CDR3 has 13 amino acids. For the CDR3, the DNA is TGTGCCAGCACCCCACCGGGGGGTACTGAGCAGTTCTTC. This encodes CASTPPGGTEQFF.